The rows below give T cell receptor beta chains drawn from one sample of a study of blood T cell repertoires in COVID-19. Repertoires were generated with immunoSEQ multiplex PCR, while TCRdb's copy carries only in-frame clones and drops some. The sample records under 200,000 clones, 80% to 95% being singletons. The specimen sequenced was peripheral blood. The origin of the receptors is a man aged 45-65 years with acute or convalescent COVID-19. Each CDR3 is given with its conserved first and last residue. The order of the fields is D gene, V gene, CDR3 length, J gene, clone size, CDR3 protein, CDR3 DNA. A D gene is named only where the DNA matches it firmly. Size is stated for part of the rows, as once, few or many counts, or as a class when the clone is expanded.

>NA|TRBV25-1|15|TRBJ1-1|NA
CASSEGIGGETEAFF
TGTGCCAGCAGTGAGGGGATTGGCGGGGAGACTGAAGCTTTCTTT
>NA|TRBV29-1|13|TRBJ1-5|NA
CSAGQGGNQPQHF
TGCAGCGCCGGACAAGGAGGCAATCAGCCCCAGCATTTT
>TRBD2|TRBV4-2|18|TRBJ2-5|NA
CASSQDPGGGGFQETQYF
TGTGCCAGCAGCCAAGACCCCGGGGGCGGGGGGTTCCAAGAGACCCAGTACTTC
>TRBD1|TRBV7-2|13|TRBJ1-2|NA
CASSRGDRGRFTF
TGTGCCAGCAGCCGAGGGGACAGGGGGCGATTCACCTTC
>NA|TRBV7-8|13|TRBJ1-2|NA
CASSEQGTAGYTF
TGTGCCAGCAGCGAACAGGGTACAGCTGGCTACACCTTC
>TRBD2|TRBV10-3|14|TRBJ2-1|NA
CAISELGGVDEQFF
TGTGCCATCAGTGAGTTGGGGGGGGTCGATGAGCAGTTCTTC
>NA|TRBV10-3|14|TRBJ1-1|few
CAISESGLNTEAFF
TGTGCCATCAGTGAGTCGGGACTCAACACTGAAGCTTTCTTT
>TRBD1|TRBV7-6|15|TRBJ1-4|NA
CASSLDGTGPEKLFF
TGTGCCAGCAGCTTAGATGGGACAGGGCCTGAAAAACTGTTTTTT
>TRBD2|TRBV11-2|15|TRBJ2-1|NA
CASSYLAGGKNEQFF
TGTGCCAGCAGCTACCTAGCGGGAGGTAAGAATGAGCAGTTCTTC
>NA|TRBV7-9|15|TRBJ2-1|NA
CASSFLTSSYNEQFF
TGTGCCAGCAGCTTCTTGACTAGCTCCTACAATGAGCAGTTCTTC
>NA|TRBV5-1|12|TRBJ2-2|NA
CASTPGYGELFF
TGCGCCAGCACCCCCGGGTACGGGGAGCTGTTTTTT
>NA|TRBV2|13|TRBJ1-5|NA
CASRPGVNQPQHF
TGTGCCAGCAGGCCAGGGGTAAATCAGCCCCAGCATTTT
>TRBD1|TRBV2|15|TRBJ2-5|NA
CASSGGQGVEETQYF
TGTGCCAGCAGTGGGGGACAGGGGGTTGAAGAGACCCAGTACTTC
>TRBD2|TRBV27|14|TRBJ2-1|NA
CASSSSGGYNEQFF
TGTGCCAGCAGCTCTAGCGGGGGCTACAATGAGCAGTTCTTC
>TRBD1|TRBV5-5|15|TRBJ1-4|NA
CASSLTGGMDEKLFF
TGTGCCAGCAGCCTAACAGGGGGAATGGATGAAAAACTGTTTTTT
>TRBD1|TRBV5-4|13|TRBJ1-2|NA
CASSSDRVHGYTF
TGTGCCAGCAGCTCAGACAGGGTCCATGGCTACACCTTC
>NA|TRBV2|13|TRBJ2-2|NA
CASISRGTGELFF
TGTGCCAGCATTAGCCGGGGGACCGGAGAGCTGTTTTTT
>NA|TRBV28|15|TRBJ1-6|NA
CASSLEGAYNSPLHF
TGTGCCAGCAGTTTAGAGGGGGCCTATAATTCACCCCTCCACTTT